A selection of T cell receptor beta chains follows, all from one sample in a study of cytomegalovirus exposure and HLA in healthy donors. TCRdb keeps only in-frame clones here, not all; method: immunoSEQ multiplex PCR. The table lists roughly 280,000 clones, around 66% of them singletons. Sample: PBMCs. These receptors were taken from a female donor in good health and CMV-seronegative. CDR3s include the opening cysteine and the closing phenylalanine or tryptophan. A D gene is named only where the DNA matches it firmly. Expanded clones get a size class; other rows say once, few or many, or leave the size out.

D gene | clone size | J gene | V gene | CDR3 protein | CDR3 DNA
TRBD1 | NA | TRBJ2-2 | TRBV11-3 | CASSFRQGEAGELFF | TGTGCCAGCAGTTTCCGACAGGGTGAGGCCGGGGAGCTGTTTTTT
NA | few | TRBJ1-5 | TRBV27 | CASRMGGARGIQPQHF | TGTGCCAGCAGAATGGGGGGGGCGAGGGGAATTCAGCCCCAGCATTTT
NA | once | TRBJ2-3 | TRBV11-2 | CASSLGWGGASTDTQYF | TGTGCCAGCAGCTTAGGATGGGGCGGGGCCAGCACAGATACGCAGTATTTT
NA | few | TRBJ2-1 | TRBV2 | CASGHGISYNEQFF | TGTGCCAGCGGCCACGGGATATCCTACAATGAGCAGTTCTTC
TRBD2 | once | TRBJ2-7 | TRBV15 | CATSREREYLYEQYF | TGTGCCACCAGCAGAGAGCGGGAGTATCTCTACGAGCAGTACTTC
TRBD2 | NA | TRBJ2-7 | TRBV7-6 | CASSLAWGGEQYF | TGTGCCAGCAGCTTAGCATGGGGGGGCGAGCAGTACTTC
TRBD1 | NA | TRBJ2-7 | TRBV11-2 | CASSPWTGSYEQYF | TGTGCCAGCAGCCCTTGGACAGGTTCCTACGAGCAGTACTTC
NA | NA | TRBJ1-3 | TRBV18 | CASSQQANTIYF | TGTGCCAGCTCACAGCAGGCAAACACCATATATTTT
NA | NA | TRBJ2-7 | TRBV18 | CASSRESEQYF | TGTGCCAGCTCACGGGAGTCCGAGCAGTACTTC
NA | NA | TRBJ2-5 | TRBV7-9 | CSSSPRAALVEETQYF | TGTTCCAGCAGCCCAAGAGCGGCCCTGGTGGAAGAGACCCAGTACTTC
NA | NA | TRBJ2-1 | TRBV4-1 | CASSQEPASMSEEQFF | TGCGCCAGCAGCCAAGAACCGGCTAGTATGTCAGAGGAGCAGTTCTTC
TRBD1 | NA | TRBJ1-2 | TRBV10-3 | CAISGDRDSGGYTF | TGTGCCATCAGTGGGGACAGGGACTCTGGGGGCTACACCTTC
NA | NA | TRBJ2-7 | TRBV6-5 | CASREGSGVRGEQYF | TGTGCCAGCAGAGAGGGTTCGGGGGTGCGGGGCGAGCAGTACTTC
TRBD2 | NA | TRBJ2-7 | TRBV5-1 | CASSQGSGTSGRAIYEQYF | TGCGCCAGCAGTCAGGGGTCCGGGACTAGCGGAAGGGCCATCTACGAGCAGTACTTC
NA | NA | TRBJ2-2 | TRBV30 | CAWSYAGELFF | TGTGCCTGGAGTTATGCCGGGGAGCTGTTTTTT
NA | NA | TRBJ2-7 | TRBV2 | CASLYGPIRREQYF | TGTGCCAGCCTGTATGGGCCGATCCGGCGCGAGCAGTACTTC
NA | few | TRBJ2-3 | TRBV6-5 | CASTSSSDTQYF | TGTGCCAGCACTAGCTCATCAGATACGCAGTATTTT
NA | NA | TRBJ2-5 | TRBV5-1 | CASSRRGLGRQETQYF | TGCGCCAGCAGCCGAAGGGGACTGGGTCGTCAAGAGACCCAGTACTTC
TRBD2 | once | TRBJ2-3 | TRBV5-8 | CASSLGTSNTDTQYF | TGTGCCAGCAGCTTAGGGACTAGCAACACAGATACGCAGTATTTT
NA | NA | TRBJ2-2 | TRBV28 | CASSPLREQFHTGELFF | TGTGCCAGCAGTCCCCTCAGAGAACAGTTTCACACCGGGGAGCTGTTTTTT
TRBD2 | few | TRBJ2-7 | TRBV28 | CASSLLLAGGTYEQYF | TGTGCCAGCAGTTTACTTCTAGCGGGTGGCACCTACGAGCAGTACTTC
NA | NA | TRBJ2-1 | TRBV9 | CASSATSQGTNEQFF | TGTGCCAGCAGCGCCACCTCCCAGGGGACCAATGAGCAGTTCTTC
NA | NA | TRBJ2-2 | TRBV18 | CASSPGLNTGELFF | TGTGCCAGCTCACCGGGACTGAACACCGGGGAGCTGTTTTTT
TRBD2 | few | TRBJ2-7 | TRBV15 | CATSSLGLAGEGEQYF | TGTGCCACCAGCAGCCTGGGACTAGCGGGAGAAGGCGAGCAGTACTTC
NA | NA | TRBJ2-7 | TRBV27 | CASSLKAGPIYEQYF | TGTGCCAGCAGTTTAAAGGCAGGGCCTATTTACGAGCAGTACTTC
NA | once | TRBJ1-2 | TRBV5-1 | CASSLGGFANYGYTF | TGCGCCAGCAGCCTTGGCGGGTTCGCTAACTATGGCTACACCTTC
NA | few | TRBJ2-1 | TRBV6-1 | CAGRVRGGNEQFF | TGTGCCGGGAGGGTTAGAGGGGGGAATGAGCAGTTCTTC
TRBD2 | NA | TRBJ2-5 | TRBV28 | CASSSTGLGGQETQYF | TGTGCCAGCAGTTCAACGGGACTAGGGGGGCAAGAGACCCAGTACTTC
NA | NA | TRBJ2-7 | TRBV28 | CASSSRRGAAYEQYF | TGTGCCAGCAGTTCGCGCCGGGGGGCCGCCTACGAGCAGTACTTC
NA | NA | TRBJ1-1 | TRBV5-1 | CASSPLEVNTEAFF | TGCGCCAGCAGCCCTCTGGAGGTGAATACTGAAGCTTTCTTT
TRBD1 | NA | TRBJ1-2 | TRBV27 | CASSPLDRASYGYTF | TGTGCCAGCAGTCCCCTGGACAGGGCGAGCTACGGCTACACCTTC
NA | NA | TRBJ2-1 | TRBV5-1 | CASSPEGGGIEQFF | TGCGCCAGCAGCCCGGAGGGGGGGGGCATCGAGCAGTTCTTC
NA | NA | TRBJ2-1 | TRBV4-1 | CASSHEVGDEEFF | TGCGCCAGCAGCCACGAGGTGGGAGACGAGGAGTTCTTC
NA | NA | TRBJ2-3 | TRBV2 | CASSPEGRGTDTQYF | TGTGCCAGCAGTCCCGAGGGCAGGGGTACAGATACGCAGTATTTT
TRBD1 | NA | TRBJ2-1 | TRBV2 | CASSVDRGLNEQFF | TGTGCCAGCAGTGTAGACAGGGGGCTGAATGAGCAGTTCTTC
NA | NA | TRBJ1-2 | TRBV4-1 | CASSQGETGFDGYTF | TGCGCCAGCAGCCAAGGGGAGACAGGTTTCGATGGCTACACCTTC
TRBD1 | NA | TRBJ2-7 | TRBV9 | CASSVGDRGRKNEQYF | TGTGCCAGCAGCGTAGGGGACAGGGGGCGAAAAAACGAGCAGTACTTC
NA | NA | TRBJ2-7 | TRBV15 | CATSRDRGGKRGEQYF | TGTGCCACCAGCAGAGATAGAGGCGGGAAGAGGGGTGAGCAGTACTTC
NA | once | TRBJ2-2 | TRBV7-9 | CASSSNYGELFF | TGTGCCAGCAGCTCGAACTACGGGGAGCTGTTTTTT
NA | NA | TRBJ1-2 | TRBV6-1 | CASSVRQGVGYTF | TGTGCCAGCAGTGTCAGGCAGGGCGTTGGCTACACCTTC
NA | NA | TRBJ2-2 | TRBV11-3 | CASSLVSGETGELFF | TGTGCCAGCAGCTTAGTTAGCGGAGAAACCGGGGAGCTGTTTTTT
TRBD1 | NA | TRBJ1-2 | TRBV6-5 | CASKKQGAKGYTF | TGTGCCAGCAAAAAACAGGGGGCGAAGGGCTACACCTTC